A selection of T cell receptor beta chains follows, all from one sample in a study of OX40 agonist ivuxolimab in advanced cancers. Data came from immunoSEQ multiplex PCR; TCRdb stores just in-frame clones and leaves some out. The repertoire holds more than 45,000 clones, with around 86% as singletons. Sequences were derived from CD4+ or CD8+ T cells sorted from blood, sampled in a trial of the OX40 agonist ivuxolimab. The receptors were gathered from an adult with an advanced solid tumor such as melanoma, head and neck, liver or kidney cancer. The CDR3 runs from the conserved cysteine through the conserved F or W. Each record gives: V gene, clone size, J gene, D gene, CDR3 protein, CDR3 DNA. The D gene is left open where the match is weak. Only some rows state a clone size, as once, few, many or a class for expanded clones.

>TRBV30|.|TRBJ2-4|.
CASGLPIQYF
TGTGCCTCGGGACTCCCAATCCAGTACTTC
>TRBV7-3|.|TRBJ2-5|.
CASSPGLTEETQYF
TGTGCCAGCAGCCCGGGGTTGACTGAAGAGACCCAGTACTTC
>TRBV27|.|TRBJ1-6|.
CASSPRRMRGEGGNSPLHF
TGTGCCAGCAGTCCACGACGGATGAGAGGCGAGGGGGGGAATTCACCCCTCCACTTT
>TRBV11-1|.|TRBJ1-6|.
CASSLIARTDSPLHF
TGTGCCAGCAGCTTAATCGCGCGTACCGATTCACCCCTCCACTTT
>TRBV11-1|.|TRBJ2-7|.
CASSPRRVPSYEQYF
TGTGCCAGCAGCCCCCGGCGGGTACCCTCCTACGAGCAGTACTTC
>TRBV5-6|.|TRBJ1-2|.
CASSLVHRFSYGYTF
TGTGCCAGCAGCTTGGTCCACAGGTTTTCCTATGGCTACACCTTC
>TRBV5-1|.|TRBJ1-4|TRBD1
CASSSGQGEKLFF
TGCGCCAGCAGCTCGGGACAGGGTGAAAAACTGTTTTTT
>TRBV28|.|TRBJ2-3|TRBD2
CASSVTSGGATQYF
TGTGCCAGCAGTGTCACTAGCGGGGGGGCAACGCAGTATTTT
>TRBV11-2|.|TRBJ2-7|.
CASSFSYEQYF
TGTGCCAGCAGCTTCTCCTACGAGCAGTACTTC
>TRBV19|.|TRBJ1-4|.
CASRPTGPANEKLFF
TGTGCCAGTAGGCCAACAGGGCCAGCTAATGAAAAACTGTTTTTT
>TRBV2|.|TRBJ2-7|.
CASSEGDIVYEQYF
TGTGCCAGCAGTGAAGGGGACATCGTCTACGAGCAGTACTTC
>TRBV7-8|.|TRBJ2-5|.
CASSSAALPEETQYF
TGTGCCAGCAGCTCGGCGGCTCTTCCGGAGGAGACCCAGTACTTC
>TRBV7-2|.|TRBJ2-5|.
CATSGLLQETQYF
TGTGCCACCTCGGGACTTCTCCAAGAGACCCAGTACTTC
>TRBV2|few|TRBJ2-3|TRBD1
CASRRGTEGASTQYF
TGTGCCAGCAGGAGAGGGACAGAGGGAGCCTCTACGCAGTATTTT
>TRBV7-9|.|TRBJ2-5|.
CASSVVGVETQYF
TGTGCCAGCAGCGTGGTGGGGGTCGAGACCCAGTACTTC
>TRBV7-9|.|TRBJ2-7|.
CASRRTESSAEQYF
TGTGCCAGCAGGCGGACGGAATCATCGGCCGAGCAGTACTTC
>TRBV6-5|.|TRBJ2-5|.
CASSYSRRGGETQYF
TGTGCCAGCAGTTATTCCCGTAGGGGGGGAGAGACCCAGTACTTC
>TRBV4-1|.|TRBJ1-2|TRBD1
CASSPDRANYGYTF
TGCGCCAGCAGCCCCGACAGGGCTAACTATGGCTACACCTTC
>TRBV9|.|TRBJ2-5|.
CASSVSGGLQETQYF
TGTGCCAGCAGCGTCTCCGGGGGCCTTCAAGAGACCCAGTACTTC
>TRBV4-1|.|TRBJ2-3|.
CASSQWWGVDTQYF
TGCGCCAGCAGCCAATGGTGGGGGGTAGATACGCAGTATTTT
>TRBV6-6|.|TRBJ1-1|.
CASRPPGVQTEAFF
TGTGCCAGCAGACCGCCCGGGGTCCAGACTGAAGCTTTCTTT
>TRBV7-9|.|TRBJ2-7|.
CASSLYLGEQYF
TGTGCCAGCAGCTTATATCTCGGTGAGCAGTACTTC
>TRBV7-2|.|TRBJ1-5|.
CASSLYAGVDQPQHF
TGTGCCAGCAGCTTATACGCAGGGGTGGACCAGCCCCAGCATTTT
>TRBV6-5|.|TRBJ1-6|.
CASSPLYSPLHF
TGTGCCAGCAGCCCCCTCTATTCACCCCTCCACTTT
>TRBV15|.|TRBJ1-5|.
CATSLGKQGYAGKWQPQHF
TGTGCCACCAGCCTCGGAAAACAGGGTTACGCCGGCAAATGGCAGCCCCAGCATTTT
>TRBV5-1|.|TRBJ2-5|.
CASSFQGSEETQYF
TGCGCCAGCAGCTTCCAGGGCTCGGAAGAGACCCAGTACTTC
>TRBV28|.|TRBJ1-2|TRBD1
CASQGAGNYGYTF
TGTGCCAGCCAGGGGGCGGGTAACTATGGCTACACCTTC
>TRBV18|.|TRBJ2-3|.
CASSPQDSGTDTQYF
TGTGCCAGCTCACCGCAGGACAGCGGCACAGATACGCAGTATTTT
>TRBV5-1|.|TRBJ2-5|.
CASRDKETQYF
TGCGCCAGCCGGGACAAAGAGACCCAGTACTTC